Included here is one T cell receptor (beta chain) sequence, with context. The antigen is not known. This specimen belongs to a study of T cells after yellow fever vaccination. Study results and limitations: Booster samples showed a return of most primary-vaccination clones (almost 97% CD4, 80% to 90% CD8).

MiXCR was run by TCRdb on the 5' RACE reads, yielding one entry per CDR3 protein. The table records about 130,000 distinct CDR3 sequences, under 8% of them present only once. This TCR derives from a man younger than 40 who received the YFV17D yellow fever vaccine. The material was CD4+ T cells sorted from PBMCs, obtained 10 days after the yellow fever booster vaccination.

The CDR3 bases are TGTGCCAGCAGTTTAAGGCAGGGCTCCTATGAGACCCAGTACTTC. Its protein is CASSLRQGSYETQYF. This rearrangement joins TRBV12-3 or TRBV12-4 to TRBJ2-5; a weak D match, TRBD1 (5 bases). This CDR3 is built from 15 residues. Trimming shortened V by 2 bases and J by 5 bases, and 15 bases separated the two germline ends.